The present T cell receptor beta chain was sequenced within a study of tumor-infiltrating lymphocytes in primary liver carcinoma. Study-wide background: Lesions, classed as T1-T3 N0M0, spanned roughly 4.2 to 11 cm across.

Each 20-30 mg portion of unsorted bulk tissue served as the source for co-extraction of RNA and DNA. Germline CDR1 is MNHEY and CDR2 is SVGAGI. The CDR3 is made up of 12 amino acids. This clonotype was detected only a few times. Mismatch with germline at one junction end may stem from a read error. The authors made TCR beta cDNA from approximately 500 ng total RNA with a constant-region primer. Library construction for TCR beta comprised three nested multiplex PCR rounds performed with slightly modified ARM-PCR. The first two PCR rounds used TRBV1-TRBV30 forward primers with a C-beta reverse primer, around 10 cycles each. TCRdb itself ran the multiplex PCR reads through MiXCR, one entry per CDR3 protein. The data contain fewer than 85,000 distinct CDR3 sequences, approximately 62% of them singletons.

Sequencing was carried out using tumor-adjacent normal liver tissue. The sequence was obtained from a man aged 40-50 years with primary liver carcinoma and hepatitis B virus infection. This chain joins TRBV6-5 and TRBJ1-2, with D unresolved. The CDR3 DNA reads TGTACCAGCAGCCCTGGCGCCACGGGCTACGCCTTC. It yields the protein CTSSPGATGYAF.